The 30 T cell receptor beta chains below all came from one sample that was sequenced in a study of Ad26.COV2.S vaccination and SARS-CoV-2 variants. Treatment defined: around 19 received Ad26.COV2.S at low or high dose, single or two shots; 5 received placebo; per-sample allocation not given. All samples were drawn on day 63, counting from the first vaccine or placebo injection. Only in-frame clones appear in the TCRdb table, and some are missing; sequencing was by immunoSEQ multiplex PCR. The sample records fewer than 500,000 clones, roughly 89% being singletons. Sequenced here: peripheral blood, sampled in a trial of Ad26.COV2.S vaccine versus placebo. These receptors all come from a person between 18 and 65 years old who received the Ad26.COV2.S COVID-19 vaccine or a placebo.

This clone was observed a single time. The genes are TRBV5-1 and TRBJ1-6; a possible D gene is TRBD1 (6 bases). CDR1 is SGHRS and CDR2 is YFSETQ in the germline V gene. The germline V and J ends were trimmed by 1 base and 8 bases, with 13 bases remaining between them. The CDR3 is made up of 15 amino acids. The CDR3, as DNA: TGCGCCAGCAGCTTGAATGCAGGGGAGGATTCACCCCTCCACTTT. Its protein is CASSLNAGEDSPLHF.

The chain carries TRBV3-1 (or the pseudogene TRBV3-2) and TRBJ1-6; D is uncertain. The V and J ends lost 2 bases and 5 bases respectively, with 4 bases between them. Germline CDR1 is LGHDT and CDR2 is YNNKEL (reference sequence). This CDR3 comprises 13 residues. CDR3 protein: CASSQRNNSPLHF. The DNA of the CDR3 is TGTGCCAGCAGCCAAAGAAATAATTCACCCCTCCACTTT.

This chain joins TRBV19 and TRBJ2-2; D remains unclear. The germline V gene encodes CDR1 LNHDA and CDR2 SQIVND (reference sequence). This CDR3 has 15 residues. The V and J ends lost 7 bases and 2 bases respectively, with 14 bases between them. The DNA for the CDR3 is TGTGCCAGTAAGGTCCCACAGCCTAACACCGGGGAGCTGTTTTTT. Translation gives CASKVPQPNTGELFF.

V usage is TRBV9 and J usage is TRBJ1-5, with D uncertain. Between the trimmed V and J ends, which lost 0 bases and 2 bases, there was a span of 6 bases. The germline V gene has CDR1 SGDLS and CDR2 YYNGEE. This CDR3 is 14 amino acids long. The CDR3: CASSVDQGNQPQHF. In DNA form, the CDR3 reads TGTGCCAGCAGCGTAGACCAGGGCAATCAGCCCCAGCATTTT.

The chain employs TRBV6-5 and TRBJ2-1; D may be TRBD1 or TRBD2 (5 bases each). In germline, CDR1 is MNHEY, CDR2 SVGAGI. Trimming pared 6 bases from V and 5 bases from J, leaving 14 bases between. The CDR3 has 14 amino acids. The CDR3 DNA sequence: TGTGCCAGCAGCCGGGACCTTACCCACAATGAGCAGTTCTTC. As protein: CASSRDLTHNEQFF.

This clone came up once. The chain joins TRBV6-6 to TRBJ2-3, with 12 bases that match TRBD2. V gave up 5 bases and J gave up 5 bases; unmatched junction bases: 8. The CDR3 is 16 amino acids. The germline gives CDR1 MNHNY, CDR2 SVGAGI (reference sequence). CDR3 region: CASSPTSGSWGDTQYF. CDR3 coding DNA: TGTGCCAGCAGTCCGACTAGCGGGAGTTGGGGAGATACGCAGTATTTT.

This clone was detected only a few times. The chain links TRBV15 to TRBJ1-5; D is unclear. This CDR3 spans 17 amino acids. Germline lookup yields CDR1 LNHNV and CDR2 YYDKDF (reference sequence). Trimming removed 0 bases from V and 0 bases from J, with 12 bases in between. The CDR3, as DNA: TGTGCCACCAGCAGAGAAAGCGCTGGGCATAGCAATCAGCCCCAGCATTTT. This sequence encodes CATSRESAGHSNQPQHF.

The genes are TRBV18 and TRBJ2-2; D remains ambiguous. The CDR3 is 15 amino acids. V was shortened by 8 bases and J by 8 bases, with 21 bases between the two germline ends. CDR1 is KGHSH and CDR2 is LQKENI in the germline V gene. CDR3 bases: TGTGCCAGCGCCAGCAAACCAGTGGGATCGGGGGAGCTGTTTTTT. This sequence encodes CASASKPVGSGELFF.

This clone showed up just once. The rearrangement uses TRBV9 and TRBJ2-2; TRBD2 aligns across 8 bases. The V and J ends lost 4 bases and 4 bases, in that order; junction bases with no gene match: 18. Looked up from germline, CDR1 is SGDLS and CDR2 is YYNGEE. The CDR3 has 19 amino acids. The chain's CDR3 is CASSSPRGGGGTTTGELFF. In DNA, the CDR3 is TGTGCCAGCAGCTCTCCCCGGGGGGGCGGGGGAACCACCACCGGGGAGCTGTTTTTT.

This clone has more than one count but fewer than ten. The chain has TRBV29-1 and TRBJ1-1; maybe TRBD1 (6 bases). This CDR3 has 12 amino acids. The germline gives CDR1 SQVTM, CDR2 ANQGSEA. Trimming cost V 5 bases and J 3 bases, with 10 bases left between them. The chain's CDR3 is CSVRGLYTEAFF. CDR3 sequence (DNA): TGCAGCGTTAGGGGGTTGTACACTGAAGCTTTCTTT.

This chain connects TRBV6-1 to TRBJ1-4; D unresolved. This CDR3 comprises 15 residues. Trimming stripped 2 bases from V and 4 bases from J, with 11 bases between. Germline values: CDR1 MNHNS, CDR2 SASEGT. CDR3 in amino acids: CASSELDGFNEKLFF. CDR3 sequence (DNA): TGTGCCAGCAGTGAACTGGACGGATTTAATGAAAAACTGTTTTTT.

The chain uses TRBV5-5 and TRBJ1-5; tentative D call: TRBD1 (5 bases). This CDR3 is 16 amino acids long. V gave up 0 bases and J gave up 1 base, with 11 bases separating them. CDR1 is SGHKS and CDR2 is YYEKEE in the germline V gene (reference sequence). The CDR3 DNA reads as TGTGCCAGCAGCTTGGTTGCAGGGACGAGCAATCAGCCCCAGCATTTT. This encodes CASSLVAGTSNQPQHF.

The J gene is TRBJ2-3, the V gene TRBV7-3; no definite D call. Per germline, CDR1 SGHTA and CDR2 FQGTGA. This CDR3 is 20 amino acids long. V dropped 0 bases and J dropped 0 bases, with 22 bases sitting between them. CDR3 region: CASSLTFGPDPISSTDTQYF. For the CDR3, the DNA is TGTGCCAGCAGCTTAACGTTTGGACCGGACCCCATCTCTAGCACAGATACGCAGTATTTT.

V usage is TRBV7-2 and J usage is TRBJ1-1; D gene unclear. The ends were cut back, 5 bases at V and 1 base at J, with 14 bases in the middle. Germline lookup yields CDR1 SGHTA and CDR2 FQGNSA. The CDR3 totals 15 residues. CDR3 loop: CASSLGVGWNTEAFF. The CDR3 DNA sequence: TGTGCCAGCAGCCTCGGAGTGGGGTGGAACACTGAAGCTTTCTTT.

The chain is built from TRBV5-4 and TRBJ1-2; a possible D gene is TRBD1 (6 bases). Germline CDR1 SGHNT, CDR2 YYREEE (reference sequence). The length of the CDR3 is 15 residues. Deletions cut 0 bases from V and 3 bases from J, with 12 bases between. CDR3 sequence reads: CASSLVGGRHYGYTF. The DNA for the CDR3 is TGTGCCAGCAGCTTGGTGGGGGGCCGACACTATGGCTACACCTTC.

The V and J genes are TRBV9 and TRBJ2-1, with 7 bases matching TRBD1. V lost 3 bases, J lost 4 bases, and 7 bases stayed unmatched. CDR1 SGDLS and CDR2 YYNGEE come from the germline V gene. The CDR3 has 15 amino acids. The CDR3 sequence: CASSATGTVYNEQFF. The DNA for the CDR3 is TGTGCCAGCAGCGCCACCGGGACAGTGTACAATGAGCAGTTCTTC.

This clone was picked up a small number of times. The chain employs TRBV10-2 and TRBJ2-1; possible D gene TRBD1, 6 bases. This CDR3 region has 14 residues. The ends were cut back, 10 bases at V and 9 bases at J, with 22 bases in the middle. Per germline, CDR1 WSHSY and CDR2 SAAADI. DNA for the CDR3: TGCGCCATACGCCGGGACACAACCAGGGGTGAGCAGTTCTTC. This gives the protein CAIRRDTTRGEQFF.

The rearrangement links TRBV24-1 to TRBJ1-1; D uncertain. The CDR3 runs to 13 residues. Germline V gene lookup returns CDR1 KGHDR and CDR2 SFDVKD. Trimming left V 8 bases short and J 5 bases short, with 14 bases between. CDR3 loop: CATTSGSRTEAFF. The CDR3 bases are TGTGCCACCACCAGTGGCTCTAGGACTGAAGCTTTCTTT.

The chain employs TRBV7-2 and TRBJ2-1; possible D gene TRBD2, 6 bases. Trimming stripped 3 bases from V and 6 bases from J, with 21 bases between. The CDR3 extends over 17 amino acids. Germline lookup yields CDR1 SGHTA and CDR2 FQGNSA. DNA for the CDR3: TGTGCCAGCAGCTTCCTTCGGAGGGCCGAAGCTAGCAATGAGCAGTTCTTC. Protein sequence: CASSFLRRAEASNEQFF.

With regard to this clone: Other nucleotide sequences from this sample produce the same CDR3. The J gene is TRBJ1-5, the V gene TRBV7-2; D is possibly TRBD1 (5 bases). The V and J ends lost 1 base and 5 bases respectively, with 6 bases between them. The CDR3 totals 13 residues. Germline-derived CDR1 and CDR2 are SGHTA and FQGNSA. In nucleotides, the CDR3 is TGTGCCAGCAGCTTAGGGGGGTATCAGCCCCAGCATTTT. Encoded protein: CASSLGGYQPQHF.

This chain joins TRBV7-9 and TRBJ1-2; tentatively, D is TRBD1 (5 bases). CDR3 size: 16 residues. V lost 4 bases and J 5 bases, leaving 20 bases between the germline ends. Germline assignment: CDR1 SEHNR and CDR2 FQNEAQ (reference sequence). CDR3 coding DNA: TGTGCCAGCAGCTCAGGGAAGACAGAAGTGTTATATGGCTACACCTTC. This translates into CASSSGKTEVLYGYTF. Drawing the rest from reference TRBV7-9 and TRBJ1-2, the complete variable domain is DTGVSQNPRHKITKRGQNVTFRCDPISEHNRLYWYRQTLGQGPEFLTYFQNEAQLEKSRLLSDRFSAERPKGSFSTLEIQRTEQGDSAMYLCASSSGKTEVLYGYTFGSGTRLTVV.

CDR3 DNA: TGTGCCAGCAGACTTCTTCAGGGAAAGAGTCTCCACTTT. Translating it yields CASRLLQGKSLHF. V usage is TRBV6-5 and J usage is TRBJ1-6, with D perhaps TRBD1 (5 bases). Trimming removed 6 bases at V and 16 bases at J, with 19 bases between. Germline CDR1 reads MNHEY; CDR2 reads SVGAGI. The CDR3 length is 13 residues.

The chain combines TRBV15 with TRBJ1-1; maybe TRBD1 (5 bases). V was clipped by 3 bases and J by 5 bases, with 16 bases between them. Germline V gene data show CDR1 as LNHNV and CDR2 as YYDKDF (reference sequence). CDR3 length: 15 residues. The CDR3 nucleotides are TGTGCCACCAGCAGGGGCGAAAGAGGGGAGACTGAAGCTTTCTTT. Protein: CATSRGERGETEAFF. Full variable domain (remainder filled in from reference TRBV15 and TRBJ1-1): DAMVIQNPRYQVTQFGKPVTLSCSQTLNHNVMYWYQQKSSQAPKLLFHYYDKDFNNEADTPDNFQSRRPNTSFCFLDIRSPGLGDTAMYLCATSRGERGETEAFFGQGTRLTVV.

The rearrangement joins TRBV5-4 to TRBJ2-7, with D possibly being TRBD1 or TRBD2 (5 bases each). Trimming removed 1 base at V and 3 bases at J, with 8 bases between. CDR1 is SGHNT and CDR2 is YYREEE in the germline V gene (reference sequence). The CDR3 runs to 13 residues. The CDR3 protein is CASSLYGGYEQYV. The CDR3 DNA reads TGTGCCAGCAGCTTGTATGGGGGCTACGAGCAGTACGTC.

The V gene is TRBV15, the J gene TRBJ2-1; unclear D gene. Between the trimmed V and J ends, which lost 5 bases and 10 bases, there was a span of 15 bases. The V gene's germline CDR1 is LNHNV and CDR2 YYDKDF (reference sequence). The CDR3 contains 13 residues. The CDR3 spells CATSRISSWEQFF. The CDR3 DNA reads as TGTGCCACCAGCCGGATCTCAAGTTGGGAGCAGTTCTTC.

This chain connects TRBV6-1 to TRBJ2-1; TRBD2 agrees at 10 bases. Germline values: CDR1 MNHNS, CDR2 SASEGT. The V segment lost 1 base and the J segment 15 bases; nucleotides outside the gene matches: 9. The CDR3 extends over 14 amino acids. CDR3 residues: CASSEGLLAGVTFF. The CDR3 DNA reads TGTGCCAGCAGTGAAGGCCTTCTAGCGGGAGTTACGTTCTTC.

This chain uses TRBV6-5 with TRBJ2-6; the D is unclear. This CDR3 region has 15 residues. With 4 bases removed from V and 0 bases from J, the gap between germline ends came to 7 bases. Germline CDR1 is MNHEY and CDR2 is SVGAGI. CDR3 in DNA: TGTGCCAGCAGTTTAGATTACTCTGGGGCCAACGTCCTGACTTTC. It translates to CASSLDYSGANVLTF.

With regard to this clone: No conserved phenylalanine or tryptophan ends this CDR3, so it is likely a read error. The DNA is omitted, as the CDR3 cannot be located on it reliably, and the CDR3 follows TCRdb's listing. This chain connects TRBV28 to TRBJ2-3; the table's TRBD1 call for D was not verified on the DNA. Germline V gives CDR1 MDHEN, CDR2 SYDVKM. The CDR3 totals 13 residues, both ends included. The CDR3 spells CASSSSDRGGNLG.

The chain has TRBV5-1 and TRBJ1-2, with TRBD1 as a possible D gene (6 bases). Germline V gives CDR1 SGHRS, CDR2 YFSETQ. This CDR3 has 12 amino acids. Between the trimmed V and J ends, which lost 4 bases and 8 bases, there was a span of 12 bases. The CDR3 spells CASSLDRQGYTF. The CDR3 region has the DNA TGCGCCAGCAGCCTAGACAGGCAGGGCTACACCTTC.

The chain combines TRBV5-1 with TRBJ1-1; the D gene is possibly TRBD1 (5 bases). Germline lookup yields CDR1 SGHRS and CDR2 YFSETQ. Trimming left V 4 bases short and J 1 base short, with 5 bases between. There are 12 residues in the CDR3. CDR3 sequence (DNA): TGCGCCAGCAGCGGACAGAACACTGAAGCTTTCTTT. It specifies CASSGQNTEAFF.